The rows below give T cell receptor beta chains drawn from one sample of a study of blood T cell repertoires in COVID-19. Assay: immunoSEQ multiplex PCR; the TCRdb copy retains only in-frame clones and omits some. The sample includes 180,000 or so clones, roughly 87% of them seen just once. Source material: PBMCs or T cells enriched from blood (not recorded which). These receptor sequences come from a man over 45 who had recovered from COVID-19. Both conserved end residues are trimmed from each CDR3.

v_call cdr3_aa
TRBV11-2 ASSFSEQETQY
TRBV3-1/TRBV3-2 ASSREGAGGLETQY
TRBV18 ASSPPAAGVNTEAF
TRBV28 ASRTLGVSNQPQH
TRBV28 ASSLTGLGEQY
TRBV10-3 ATWTGEAEQF
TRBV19 ASSIVTGTSGPMDEQF
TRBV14 ASSHATGGKLF
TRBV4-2 ASSLIDTGELF
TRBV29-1 SALPFGDTQY
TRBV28 ASSSGGGTEAF
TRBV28 ASSSIWTGTGVDEQF
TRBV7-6 ASSLVGGVAF
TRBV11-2 ASSKWPGQATNEKLF
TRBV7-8 ASRPAALSLSSYEQY
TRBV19 ASSIGRGGTDTQY
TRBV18 ASSWGQGQDQPQH
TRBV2 ASSTQQGSYEQY
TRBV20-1 SAPDTYEQY
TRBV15 ATSGGSGTYEQY
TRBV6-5 ASSTGNLYGTEAF
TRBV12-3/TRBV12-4 ASSFRADTQY
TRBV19 ASSRGDRVGQPQH
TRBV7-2 ASMLAGVSDGYT
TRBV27 ASSLSSGTDEQY
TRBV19 ASSILQGLRNTGELF
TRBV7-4 ASSLGTRTSSIRF
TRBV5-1 ASSLEGLAGYNEQF
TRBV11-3 ASSPNRQGSRDEQF
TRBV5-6 ASSSLRDVADEYVAQY
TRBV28 ASSSPTSWEQY
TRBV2 ASKGRGGDAEQF
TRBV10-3 AISESNQGQMNEKLF
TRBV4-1 ASSPGLDIQY
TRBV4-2 ASSHTPGQENTEAF
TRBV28 ASSSRSGSPETQY
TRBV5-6 ASSGGTYEQY
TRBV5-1 ASSPSSGQETQY
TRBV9 ASHAVTNTEAF
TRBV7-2 ASSLGLAGVFRETQY
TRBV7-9 ASSSLSTGELF